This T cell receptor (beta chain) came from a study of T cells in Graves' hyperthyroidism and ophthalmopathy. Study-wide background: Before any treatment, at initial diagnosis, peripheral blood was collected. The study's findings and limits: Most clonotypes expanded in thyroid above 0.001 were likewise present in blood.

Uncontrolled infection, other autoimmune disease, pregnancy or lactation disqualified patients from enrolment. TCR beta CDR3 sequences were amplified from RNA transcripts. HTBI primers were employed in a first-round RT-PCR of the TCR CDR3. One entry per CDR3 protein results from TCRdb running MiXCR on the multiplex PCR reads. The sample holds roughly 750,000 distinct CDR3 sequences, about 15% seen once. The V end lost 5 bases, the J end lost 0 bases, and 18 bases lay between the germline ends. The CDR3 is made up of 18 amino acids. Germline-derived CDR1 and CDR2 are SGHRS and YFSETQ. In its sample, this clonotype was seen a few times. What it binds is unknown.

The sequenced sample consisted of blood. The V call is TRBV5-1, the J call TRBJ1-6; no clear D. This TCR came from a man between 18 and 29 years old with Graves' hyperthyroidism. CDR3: CASRLGSPGSSYNSPLHF. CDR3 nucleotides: TGCGCCAGCAGACTGGGGTCTCCGGGGAGCTCCTATAATTCACCCCTCCACTTT.